The 7 T cell receptor beta chains below were found in one sample sequenced in a study of naive and memory T cell subsets. Overall study findings and caveats: A few larger clonotypes appeared in naive repertoires, especially CD8, possibly memory cells re-expressing CD45RA.

These receptors' antigens are unknown. Both TRBC1 and TRBC2 were covered by a beta constant-region primer of two equimolar oligonucleotides. The ligated cDNA underwent four PCR rounds using SP2 and nested alpha and beta constant-region primers. From the UMI-ligation and nested PCR reads, TCRdb called clonotypes with MiXCR, one entry per CDR3 protein. The sample has roughly 83,000 distinct CDR3 sequences, around 10% seen once. Material for sequencing was naive CD4+ T cells from blood. These receptor sequences come from a human donor in good health.

This rearrangement joins TRBV6-6 to TRBJ2-7; TRBD1 aligns across 8 bases. Trimming took 4 bases from V and 3 from J; bases not matched to a gene: 5. CDR1 is MNHNY, CDR2 SVGAGI, per germline (reference sequence). This CDR3 region has 14 residues. CDR3 nucleotides: TGTGCCAGCAGTTTAGGACAGGGAAGCTACGAGCAGTACTTC. Its translation is CASSLGQGSYEQYF.

At least ten counts were recorded for this clonotype. The CDR3 loop reads CASSGLDRGSGEQYF. CDR3 sequence (DNA): TGCGCCAGCAGTGGCCTGGACAGGGGAAGCGGTGAGCAGTATTTT. The chain joins TRBV10-2 to TRBJ2-3, with 9 bases identical to TRBD1. The junction had 13 bases not matched to a gene; V was cut back by 4 bases and J by 11 bases. CDR1 WSHSY and CDR2 SAAADI come from the germline V gene. This CDR3 is built from 15 residues.

In its sample, this clonotype was seen many times. The CDR3: CASSQDRGTDEQYF. DNA of the CDR3: TGCGCCAGCAGCCAAGACCGAGGGACCGACGAGCAGTACTTC. This chain joins TRBV4-3 and TRBJ2-7, with D tentatively TRBD1 or TRBD2 (5 bases each). The CDR3 is 14 amino acids. The germline V gene encodes CDR1 LGHNA and CDR2 YSLEER. Trimming stripped 0 bases from V and 5 bases from J, with 11 bases between.

The gene calls are TRBV29-1 and TRBJ2-5; 7 bases are shared with TRBD1. Per germline, CDR1 SQVTM and CDR2 ANQGSEA. CDR3 length: 12 residues. V was pared by 6 bases and J by 0 bases, with 1 base of the junction left unmatched. The CDR3 bases are TGCAGCGTGGACAGGCACCAAGAGACCCAGTACTTC. It yields the protein CSVDRHQETQYF.

The chain recombines TRBV6-2 or TRBV6-3 with TRBJ1-5; D uncertain. V lost 6 bases and J lost 5, with 11 bases in between. CDR1 and CDR2 from the germline V gene are MNHEY and SVGEGT. The CDR3 is 13 amino acids. The CDR3 here is CASSSVAYQPQHF. In DNA, the CDR3 is TGTGCCAGCAGCTCCGTTGCCTATCAGCCCCAGCATTTT.

This clonotype occurred many times. V is TRBV20-1 and J is TRBJ1-3; no clear D. CDR3 length: 15 residues. V was cut by 6 bases and J by 2 bases, with 17 bases left in between. Germline V lookup: CDR1 DFQATT, CDR2 SNEGSKA (reference sequence). CDR3 residues: CSANGLGIPGNTIYF. As DNA, the CDR3 is TGCAGTGCAAACGGACTGGGGATCCCTGGAAACACCATATATTTT.

This clonotype came up a few times. V usage is TRBV12-3 or TRBV12-4 and J usage is TRBJ2-1; TRBD2 matches at 14 bases. The CDR3 length is 16 residues. V shed 5 bases and J 8 bases; nucleotides not matched to a gene: 8. The CDR3 DNA reads TGTGCCAGCAGTCAGAGACTAGCGGGGGGGTGGGATGAGCAGTTCTTC. Its protein product is CASSQRLAGGWDEQFF.